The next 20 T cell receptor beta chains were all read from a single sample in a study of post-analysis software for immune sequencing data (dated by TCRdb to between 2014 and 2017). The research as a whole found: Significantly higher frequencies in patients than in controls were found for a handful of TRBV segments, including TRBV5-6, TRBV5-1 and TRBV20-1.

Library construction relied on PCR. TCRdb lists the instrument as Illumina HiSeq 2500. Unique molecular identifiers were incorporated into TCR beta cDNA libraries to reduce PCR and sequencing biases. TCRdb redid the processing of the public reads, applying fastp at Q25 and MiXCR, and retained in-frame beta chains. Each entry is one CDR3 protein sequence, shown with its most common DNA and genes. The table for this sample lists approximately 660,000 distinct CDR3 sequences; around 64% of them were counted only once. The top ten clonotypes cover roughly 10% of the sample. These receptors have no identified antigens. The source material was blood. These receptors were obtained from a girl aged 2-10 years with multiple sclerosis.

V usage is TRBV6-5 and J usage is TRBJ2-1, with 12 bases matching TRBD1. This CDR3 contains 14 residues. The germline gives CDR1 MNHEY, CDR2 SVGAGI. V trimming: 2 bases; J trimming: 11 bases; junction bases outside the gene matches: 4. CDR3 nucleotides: TGTGCCAGCAGTTACGGGACAGGGGGCAGGAAGCAGTTCTTC. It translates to CASSYGTGGRKQFF.

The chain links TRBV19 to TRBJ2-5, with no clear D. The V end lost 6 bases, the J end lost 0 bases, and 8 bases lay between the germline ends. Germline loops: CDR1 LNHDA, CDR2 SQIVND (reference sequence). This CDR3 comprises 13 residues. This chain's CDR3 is CASSLRYQETQYF. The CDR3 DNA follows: TGTGCCAGTAGCTTGAGGTACCAAGAGACCCAGTACTTC.

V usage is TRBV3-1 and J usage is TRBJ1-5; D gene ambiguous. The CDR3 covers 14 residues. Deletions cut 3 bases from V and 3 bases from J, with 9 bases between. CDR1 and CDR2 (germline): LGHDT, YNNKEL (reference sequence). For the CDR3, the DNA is TGTGCCAGCAGCCAGGGCCAAGACAATCAGCCCCAGCATTTT. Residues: CASSQGQDNQPQHF.

The CDR3 loop reads CSARPSGRRNEQFF. The CDR3 DNA follows: TGCAGTGCTAGGCCCAGCGGGAGAAGGAATGAGCAGTTCTTC. The chain uses TRBV20-1 and TRBJ2-1; TRBD2 matches at 8 bases. After removal of 3 bases from V and 7 bases from J, the junction contained 8 bases not matched to a gene. This CDR3 spans 14 amino acids. Germline V gene lookup returns CDR1 DFQATT and CDR2 SNEGSKA (reference sequence).

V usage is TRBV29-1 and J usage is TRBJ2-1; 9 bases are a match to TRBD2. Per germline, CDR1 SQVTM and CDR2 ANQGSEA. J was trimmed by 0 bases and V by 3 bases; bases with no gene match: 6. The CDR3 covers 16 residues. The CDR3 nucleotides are TGCAGCGTTGATGGGCGGGAGGGGTACTCCTACAATGAGCAGTTCTTC. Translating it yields CSVDGREGYSYNEQFF.

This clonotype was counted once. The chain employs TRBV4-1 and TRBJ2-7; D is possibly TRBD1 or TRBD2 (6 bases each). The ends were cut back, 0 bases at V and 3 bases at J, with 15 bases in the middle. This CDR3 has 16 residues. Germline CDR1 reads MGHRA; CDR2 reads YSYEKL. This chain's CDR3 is CASSQEGGQGRYEQYF. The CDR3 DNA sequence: TGCGCCAGCAGCCAAGAGGGGGGACAAGGACGCTACGAGCAGTACTTC.

CDR3 nucleotide sequence: TGTGCCACCAGCAGGAACAGCAATCAGCCCCAGCATTTT. Translating gives CATSRNSNQPQHF. The genes are TRBV15 and TRBJ1-5, with D hard to call. Germline CDR1 and CDR2: LNHNV and YYDKDF (reference sequence). Trimming took off 3 bases at V and 1 base at J, with 4 bases between the two ends. This CDR3 spans 13 amino acids.

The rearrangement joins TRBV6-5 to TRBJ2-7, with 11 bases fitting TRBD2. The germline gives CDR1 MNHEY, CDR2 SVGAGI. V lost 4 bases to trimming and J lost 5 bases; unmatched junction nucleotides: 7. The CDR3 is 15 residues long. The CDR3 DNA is TGTGCCAGCAGTTCGTTAGCGGGAGGGCCCCACGAGCAGTACTTC. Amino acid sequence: CASSSLAGGPHEQYF.

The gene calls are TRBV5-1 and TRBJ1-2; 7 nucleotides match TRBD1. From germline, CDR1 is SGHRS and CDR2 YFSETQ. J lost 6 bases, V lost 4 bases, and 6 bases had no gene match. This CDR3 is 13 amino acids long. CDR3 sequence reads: CASSRTGADGYTF. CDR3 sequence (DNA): TGCGCCAGCAGCAGGACAGGAGCCGATGGCTACACCTTC.

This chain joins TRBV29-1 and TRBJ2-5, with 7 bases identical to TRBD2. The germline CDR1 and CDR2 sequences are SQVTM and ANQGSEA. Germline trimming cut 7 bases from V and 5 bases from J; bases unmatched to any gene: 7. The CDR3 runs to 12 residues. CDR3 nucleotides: TGCAGCGGGCGACTAGCTGGGGAGACCCAGTACTTC. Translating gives CSGRLAGETQYF. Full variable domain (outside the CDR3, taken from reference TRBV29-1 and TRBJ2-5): SAVISQKPSRDICQRGTSLTIQCQVDSQVTMMFWYRQQPGQSLTLIATANQGSEATYESGFVIDKFPISRPNLTFSTLTVSNMSPEDSSIYLCSGRLAGETQYFGPGTRLLVL.

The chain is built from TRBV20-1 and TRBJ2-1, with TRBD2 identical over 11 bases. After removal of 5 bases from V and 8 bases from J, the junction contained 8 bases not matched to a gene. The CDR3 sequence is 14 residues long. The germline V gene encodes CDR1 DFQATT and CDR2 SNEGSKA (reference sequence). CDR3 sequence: CSAGTSGPSDEQFF. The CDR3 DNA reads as TGCAGTGCTGGGACTAGCGGTCCCTCCGATGAGCAGTTCTTC.

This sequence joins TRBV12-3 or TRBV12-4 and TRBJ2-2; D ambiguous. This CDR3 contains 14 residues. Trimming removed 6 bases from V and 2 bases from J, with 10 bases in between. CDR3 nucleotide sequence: TGTGCCAGCAGATCCCCTCTTAACACCGGGGAGCTGTTTTTT. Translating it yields CASRSPLNTGELFF.

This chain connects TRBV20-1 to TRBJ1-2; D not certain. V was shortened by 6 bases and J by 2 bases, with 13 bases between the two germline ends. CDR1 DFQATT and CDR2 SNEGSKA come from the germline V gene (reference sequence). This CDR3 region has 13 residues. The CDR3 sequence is CSATATENYGYTF. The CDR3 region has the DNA TGCAGTGCCACCGCCACAGAAAACTATGGCTACACCTTC.

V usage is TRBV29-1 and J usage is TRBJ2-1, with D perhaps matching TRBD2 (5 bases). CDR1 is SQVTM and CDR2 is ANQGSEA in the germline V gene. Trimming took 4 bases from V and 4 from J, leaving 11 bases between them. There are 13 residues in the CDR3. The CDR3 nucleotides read TGCAGCGTTGGGAGGTCCGATTACAATGAGCAGTTCTTC. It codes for CSVGRSDYNEQFF.

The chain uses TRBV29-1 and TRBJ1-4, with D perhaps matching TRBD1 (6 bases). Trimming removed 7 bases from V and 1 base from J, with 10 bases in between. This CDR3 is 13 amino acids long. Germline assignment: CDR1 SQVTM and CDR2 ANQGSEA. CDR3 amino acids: CSGVQGTNEKLFF. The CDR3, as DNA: TGCAGCGGAGTACAGGGAACTAATGAAAAACTGTTTTTT.

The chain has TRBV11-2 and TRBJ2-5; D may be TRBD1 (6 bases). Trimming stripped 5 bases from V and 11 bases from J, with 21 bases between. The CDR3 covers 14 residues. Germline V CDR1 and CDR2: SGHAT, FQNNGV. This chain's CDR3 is CASSLLGQLGEQYF. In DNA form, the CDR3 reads TGTGCCAGCAGCCTATTGGGACAACTGGGGGAGCAGTACTTC.

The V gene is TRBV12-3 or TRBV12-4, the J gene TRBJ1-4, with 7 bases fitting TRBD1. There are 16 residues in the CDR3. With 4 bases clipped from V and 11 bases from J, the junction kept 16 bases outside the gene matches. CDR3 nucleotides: TGTGCCAGCAGTTCTCCCCTTATGACAGGGACCGAGAAACTGTTTTTT. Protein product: CASSSPLMTGTEKLFF.

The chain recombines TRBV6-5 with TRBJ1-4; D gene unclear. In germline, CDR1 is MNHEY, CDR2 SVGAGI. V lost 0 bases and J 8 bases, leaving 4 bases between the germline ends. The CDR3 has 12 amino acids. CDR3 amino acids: CASSYSGEKLFF. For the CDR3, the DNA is TGTGCCAGCAGTTACTCGGGGGAAAAACTGTTTTTT.

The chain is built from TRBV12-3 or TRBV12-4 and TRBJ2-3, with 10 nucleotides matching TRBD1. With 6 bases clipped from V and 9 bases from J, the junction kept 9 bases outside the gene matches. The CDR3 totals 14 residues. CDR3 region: CASSQTGTGDTQYF. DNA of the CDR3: TGTGCCAGCAGCCAAACCGGGACAGGGGACACGCAGTATTTT.

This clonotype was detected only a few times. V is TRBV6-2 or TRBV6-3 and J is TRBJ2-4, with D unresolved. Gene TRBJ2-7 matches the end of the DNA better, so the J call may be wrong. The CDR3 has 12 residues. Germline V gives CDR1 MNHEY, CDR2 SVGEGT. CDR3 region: CASSYSGHEQYF. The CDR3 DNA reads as TGTGCCAGCAGTTACTCAGGGCACGAGCAGTACTTC.